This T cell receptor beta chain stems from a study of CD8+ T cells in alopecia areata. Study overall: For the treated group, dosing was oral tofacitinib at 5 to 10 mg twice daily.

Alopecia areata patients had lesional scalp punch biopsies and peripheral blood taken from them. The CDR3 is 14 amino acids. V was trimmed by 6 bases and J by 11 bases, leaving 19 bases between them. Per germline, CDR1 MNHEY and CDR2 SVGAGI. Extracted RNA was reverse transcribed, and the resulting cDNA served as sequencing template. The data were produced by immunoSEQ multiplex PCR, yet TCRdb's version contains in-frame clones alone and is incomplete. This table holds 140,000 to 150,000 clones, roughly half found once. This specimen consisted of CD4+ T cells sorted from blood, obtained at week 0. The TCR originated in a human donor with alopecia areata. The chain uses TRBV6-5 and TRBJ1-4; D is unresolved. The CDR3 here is CASSRVPRADKLFF. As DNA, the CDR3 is TGTGCCAGCAGCCGCGTCCCTCGTGCGGACAAACTGTTTTTT.